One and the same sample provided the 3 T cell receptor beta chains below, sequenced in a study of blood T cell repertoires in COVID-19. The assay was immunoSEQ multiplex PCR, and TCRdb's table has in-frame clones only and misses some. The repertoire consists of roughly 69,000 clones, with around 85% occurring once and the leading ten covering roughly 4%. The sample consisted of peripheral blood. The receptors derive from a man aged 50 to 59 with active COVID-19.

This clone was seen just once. The CDR3: CASSGPGGAYRYTF. Written as DNA, the CDR3 is TGTGCCAGCAGTGGCCCAGGGGGCGCTTATCGCTACACCTTC. The chain uses TRBV25-1 and TRBJ1-2; TRBD1 aligns across 8 bases. This CDR3 is 14 amino acids long. The germline gives CDR1 MGHDK, CDR2 SYGVNS. V lost 4 bases and J lost 9; bases outside the gene matches: 10.

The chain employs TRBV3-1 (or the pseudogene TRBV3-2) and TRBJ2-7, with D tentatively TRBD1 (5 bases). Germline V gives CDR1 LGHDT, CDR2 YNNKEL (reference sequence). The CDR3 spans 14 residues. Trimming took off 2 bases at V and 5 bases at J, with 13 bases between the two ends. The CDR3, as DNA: TGTGCCAGCAGCCAACCCGCTGTGGGGCACGAGCAGTACTTC. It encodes CASSQPAVGHEQYF.

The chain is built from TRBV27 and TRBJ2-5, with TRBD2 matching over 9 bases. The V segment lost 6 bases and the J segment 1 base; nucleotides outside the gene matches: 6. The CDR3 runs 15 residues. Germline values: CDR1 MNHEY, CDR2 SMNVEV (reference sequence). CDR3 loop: CASRPIAGVQETQYF. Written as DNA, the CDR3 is TGTGCCAGCAGACCGATAGCGGGGGTCCAAGAGACCCAGTACTTC.